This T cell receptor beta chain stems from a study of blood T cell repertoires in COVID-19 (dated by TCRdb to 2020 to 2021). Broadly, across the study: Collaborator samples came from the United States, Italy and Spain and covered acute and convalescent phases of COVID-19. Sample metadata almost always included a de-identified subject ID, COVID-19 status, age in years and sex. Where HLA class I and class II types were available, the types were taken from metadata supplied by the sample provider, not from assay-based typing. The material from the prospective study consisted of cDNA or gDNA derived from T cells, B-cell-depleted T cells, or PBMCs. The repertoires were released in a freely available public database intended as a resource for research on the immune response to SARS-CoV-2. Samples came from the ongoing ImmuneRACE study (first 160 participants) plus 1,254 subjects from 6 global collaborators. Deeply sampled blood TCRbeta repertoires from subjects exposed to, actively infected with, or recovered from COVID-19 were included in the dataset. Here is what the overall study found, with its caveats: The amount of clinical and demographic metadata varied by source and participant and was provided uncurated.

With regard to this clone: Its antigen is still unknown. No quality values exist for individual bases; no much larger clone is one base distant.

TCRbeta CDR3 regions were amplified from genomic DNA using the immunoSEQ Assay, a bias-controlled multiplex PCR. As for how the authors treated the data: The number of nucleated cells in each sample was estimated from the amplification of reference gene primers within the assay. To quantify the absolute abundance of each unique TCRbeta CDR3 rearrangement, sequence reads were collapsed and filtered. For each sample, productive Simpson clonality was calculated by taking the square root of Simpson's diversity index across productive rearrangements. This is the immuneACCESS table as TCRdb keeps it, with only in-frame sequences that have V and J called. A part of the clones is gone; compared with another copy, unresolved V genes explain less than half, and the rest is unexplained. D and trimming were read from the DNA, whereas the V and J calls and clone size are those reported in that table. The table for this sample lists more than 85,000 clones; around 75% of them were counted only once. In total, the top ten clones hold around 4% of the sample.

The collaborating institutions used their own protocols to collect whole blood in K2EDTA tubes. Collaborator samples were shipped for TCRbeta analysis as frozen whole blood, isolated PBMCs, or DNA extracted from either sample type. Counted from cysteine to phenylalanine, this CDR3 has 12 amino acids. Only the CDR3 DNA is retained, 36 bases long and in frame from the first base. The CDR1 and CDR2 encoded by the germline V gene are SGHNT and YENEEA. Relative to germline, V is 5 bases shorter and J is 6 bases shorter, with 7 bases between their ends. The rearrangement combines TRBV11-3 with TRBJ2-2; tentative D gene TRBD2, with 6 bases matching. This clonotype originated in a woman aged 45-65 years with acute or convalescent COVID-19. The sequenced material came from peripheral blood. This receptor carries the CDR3 CASSRESGELFF. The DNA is TGTGCCAGCAGCCGGGAGTCCGGGGAGCTGTTTTTT.